The clone carrying this TCR beta chain occurred many times. Its cognate antigen is unknown. This record comes from a study of human T cells and chemical hapten exposure. The wider study: Slight volume differences across pooled libraries mainly accounted for varying per-sample TCR yields.

The sample's time point: pre-sensitization, week 0. Treatment in this sample: therapeutic diphenylcyclopropenone sensitization with weekly scalp DPC. Ahead of each patch test application, blood was drawn. TCRdb reprocessed the RACE reads with MiXCR, giving one entry per CDR3 protein. The table has roughly 380,000 distinct CDR3 sequences, around 5.5% seen once; the top ten hold around 2.6%. Germline lookup yields CDR1 SGHVS and CDR2 FQNEAQ. The length of the CDR3 is 15 residues. Between the trimmed V and J ends, which lost 1 base and 4 bases, there was a span of 11 bases. Points from the study as a whole: There were significantly more large CDR3 similarity clusters among expanded TCRs than among controls.

The chain employs TRBV7-8 and TRBJ1-5; D is ambiguous. The material was whole blood, obtained in connection with sensitization to the hapten diphenylcyclopropenone (DPC). This clonotype was obtained from a woman in her 50s with alopecia areata. Some clones in this sample may be carry-over from other donors' samples. The CDR3 sequence is CASSLGNSLNQPQHF. The CDR3 DNA reads as TGTGCCAGCAGCTTAGGCAACAGCCTAAATCAGCCCCAGCATTTT.